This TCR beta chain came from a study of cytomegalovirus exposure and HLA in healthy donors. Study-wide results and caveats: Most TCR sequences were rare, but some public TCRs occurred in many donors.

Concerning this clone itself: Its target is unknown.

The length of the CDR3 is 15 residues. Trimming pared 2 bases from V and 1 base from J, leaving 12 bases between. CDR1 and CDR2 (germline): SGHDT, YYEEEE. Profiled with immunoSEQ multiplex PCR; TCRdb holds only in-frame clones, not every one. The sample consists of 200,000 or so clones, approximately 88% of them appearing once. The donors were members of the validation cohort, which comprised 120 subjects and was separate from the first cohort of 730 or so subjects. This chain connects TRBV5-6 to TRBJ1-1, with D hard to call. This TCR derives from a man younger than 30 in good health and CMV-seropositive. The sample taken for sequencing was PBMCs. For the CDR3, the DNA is TGTGCCAGCAGCTTCTTTCCCGAGGGGAACACTGAAGCTTTCTTT. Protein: CASSFFPEGNTEAFF.